The present TCR beta chain was sequenced within a study of T cell responses to AZD1222 COVID-19 vaccine. With 1 base removed from V and 4 bases from J, the gap between germline ends came to 10 bases. The CDR3 extends over 14 amino acids. Germline V gene sequence: CDR1 SGHAT, CDR2 FQNNGV. Study-level points and caveats: Most donors were white British, females outnumbered males, and clonal diversity was possibly underestimated.

TCRdb's copy holds only in-frame clones and misses some; the assay was immunoSEQ multiplex PCR. Here the sample spans about 120,000 clones, around 86% being singletons. Turning to this clone: Its specificity is not known.

The specimen comprised peripheral blood, sampled on day 0 of AZD1222 vaccination. The TCR sequence derives from an adult in good health. The chain has TRBV11-2 and TRBJ1-2; D gene uncertain. The CDR3 DNA is TGTGCCAGCAGCTTAGGAGGAGACTCCTATGGCTACACCTTC. Translation gives CASSLGGDSYGYTF.